The sequence of this T cell receptor (beta chain) was determined in a study of shared clonotypes between healthy human individuals. Germline V gene lookup returns CDR1 MDHEN and CDR2 SYDVKM. This CDR3 is built from 17 residues. V dropped 4 bases and J dropped 2; count of bases not matched to a gene: 11. Donors had no recently reported acute infections or vaccinations and were HIV-negative. This clone appeared once. The sample holds other DNA sequences that translate to the same CDR3. The material for each subset, its genomic DNA, was split evenly across several immunoSEQ plates. Original handling: For the immunoSEQ data, sequences were junction-only without quality scores, so filtering differed. Profiled with immunoSEQ multiplex PCR; TCRdb holds only in-frame clones, not every one. V and J calls plus clone size are reproduced from that table; the DNA served to infer D and trimming. The sample holds 2.5 million or so clones, about 92% seen once.

The TCR originated in a man aged 18 to 30 in good health. The chain uses TRBV28 and TRBJ2-7; 10 bases align to TRBD1. Sequencing was performed on naive CD4+ T cells sorted from blood. Indicated subset: CD45RA+ positively selected. The CDR3 bases are TGTGCCAGCAGTTCGAAGGGACAGGGGCCGGGGACCTACGAGCAGTACTTC. It encodes CASSSKGQGPGTYEQYF.